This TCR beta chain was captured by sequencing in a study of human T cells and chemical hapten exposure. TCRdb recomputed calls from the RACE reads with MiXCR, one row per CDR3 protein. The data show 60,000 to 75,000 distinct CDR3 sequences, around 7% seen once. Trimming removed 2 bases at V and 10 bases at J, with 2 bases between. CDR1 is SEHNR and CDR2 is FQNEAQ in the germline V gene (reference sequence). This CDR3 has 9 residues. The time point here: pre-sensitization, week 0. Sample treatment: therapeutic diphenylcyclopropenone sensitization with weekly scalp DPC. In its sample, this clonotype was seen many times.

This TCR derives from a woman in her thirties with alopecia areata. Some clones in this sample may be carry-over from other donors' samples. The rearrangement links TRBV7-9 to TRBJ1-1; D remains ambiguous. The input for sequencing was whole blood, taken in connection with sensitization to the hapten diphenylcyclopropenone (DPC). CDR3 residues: CASSLPAFF. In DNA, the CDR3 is TGTGCCAGCAGCTTACCAGCTTTCTTT.